This TCR beta chain was captured by sequencing in a study of blood T cell repertoires in COVID-19 (dated by TCRdb to 2018 to 2020). Regarding the research as a whole: The collaborator samples originated in the United States, Italy and Spain and spanned the acute and convalescent phases of COVID-19. Where available, HLA class I and class II types were taken from metadata supplied by the sample provider and were not determined by assay-based typing. The prospective study material was composed of cDNA or gDNA derived from T cells, B-cell-depleted T cells, or PBMCs. The repertoires were made available in a free public database intended to serve as a resource for research on the immune response to SARS-CoV-2. Deeply sampled blood TCRbeta repertoires from subjects exposed to, actively infected with, or recovered from COVID-19 were included in the dataset. Samples were obtained from the ongoing ImmuneRACE study (first 160 participants) and from 1,254 subjects provided by 6 global collaborators. The sample metadata nearly always contained a de-identified subject ID, COVID-19 status, age in years and sex.

The immunoSEQ Assay, a bias-controlled multiplex PCR, was used to amplify TCRbeta CDR3 regions from genomic DNA. For the original study's pipeline: Within the assay, amplification of reference gene primers was used to estimate how many nucleated cells each sample contained. To quantify the absolute abundance of each unique TCRbeta CDR3 rearrangement, sequence reads were collapsed and filtered. Productive Simpson clonality was computed per sample as the square root of Simpson's diversity index over productive rearrangements. TCRdb mirrors the immuneACCESS table, restricted to in-frame sequences. Some clones are absent from its copies; in checked studies, under half trace to an unresolved V gene, and the reason for the others is unknown. V, J and clone size are taken as reported in that table, and D and trimming were inferred from the DNA itself. This sample gives fewer than 250,000 clones in total; less than 90% of them show up just once. Of the sample, around 0.76% falls within the top ten clones.

The paper's findings and limits, for the study overall: How much clinical and demographic metadata was included differed by source and by participant, and the metadata was provided uncurated.

CDR1 and CDR2 (SGHAT, FQNNGV) derive from the germline V gene. CDR3 length: 15 amino acids, cysteine to phenylalanine. CDR3 DNA only is kept here, 45 bases in frame from base 1. Compared with germline, V lacks 3 bases and J lacks 2 bases; bases without a gene match: 3. Each collaborating institution followed its own protocols to collect whole blood in K2EDTA tubes. For TCRbeta analysis, collaborators shipped samples as frozen whole blood, isolated PBMCs, or DNA extracted from either of those sample types. Worth noting for this clone: Its antigen specificity is not known. There are no base qualities to consult, and no much larger clone falls within one base.

Sequences were obtained from peripheral blood. The chain joins TRBV11-2 to TRBJ2-1; 8 central bases correspond to TRBD2. The sequence came from a woman between 65 and 79 years old with acute or convalescent COVID-19. The nucleotide sequence is TGTGCCAGCAGCTTGAAAGCGGGGGCCTACAATGAGCAGTTCTTC. This codes for CASSLKAGAYNEQFF.